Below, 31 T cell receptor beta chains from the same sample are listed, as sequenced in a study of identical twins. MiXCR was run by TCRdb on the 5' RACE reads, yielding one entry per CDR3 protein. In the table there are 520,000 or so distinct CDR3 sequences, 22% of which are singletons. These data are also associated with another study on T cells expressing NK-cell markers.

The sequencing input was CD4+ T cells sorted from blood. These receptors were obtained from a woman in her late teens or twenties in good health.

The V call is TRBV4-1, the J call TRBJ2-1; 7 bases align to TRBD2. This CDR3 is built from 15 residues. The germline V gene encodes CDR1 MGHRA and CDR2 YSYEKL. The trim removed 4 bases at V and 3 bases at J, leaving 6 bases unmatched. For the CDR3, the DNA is TGCGCCAGCAGCCGCCCGGGACTACACTACAATGAGCAGTTCTTC. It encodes CASSRPGLHYNEQFF.

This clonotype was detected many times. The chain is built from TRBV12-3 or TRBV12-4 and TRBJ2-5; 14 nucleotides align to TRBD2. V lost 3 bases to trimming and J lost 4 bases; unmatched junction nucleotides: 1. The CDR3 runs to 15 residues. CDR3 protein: CASSLGLAGVETQYF. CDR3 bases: TGTGCCAGCAGTTTGGGACTAGCGGGAGTAGAGACCCAGTACTTC.

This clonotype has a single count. The DNA of the CDR3 is TGTGCCACCAGCAGAGGCTCTAACACCGGGGAGCTGTTTTTT. Protein: CATSRGSNTGELFF. The V call is TRBV15, the J call TRBJ2-2, with unresolved D. This CDR3 comprises 14 residues. Germline lookup yields CDR1 LNHNV and CDR2 YYDKDF (reference sequence). Deletions cut 1 base from V and 2 bases from J, with 5 bases between.

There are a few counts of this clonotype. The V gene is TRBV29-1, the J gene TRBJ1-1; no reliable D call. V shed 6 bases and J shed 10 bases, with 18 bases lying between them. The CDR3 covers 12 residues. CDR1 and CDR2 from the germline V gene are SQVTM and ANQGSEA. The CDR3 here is CSVRQVLLAAFF. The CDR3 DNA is TGCAGCGTCCGACAAGTTCTGCTGGCAGCTTTCTTT.

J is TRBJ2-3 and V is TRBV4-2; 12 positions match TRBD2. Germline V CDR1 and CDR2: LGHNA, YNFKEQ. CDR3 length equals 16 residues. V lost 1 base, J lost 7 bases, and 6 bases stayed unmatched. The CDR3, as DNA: TGTGCCAGCAGCCAAGTCGCTCTAGCGGGGGGGCATACGCAGTATTTT. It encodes CASSQVALAGGHTQYF.

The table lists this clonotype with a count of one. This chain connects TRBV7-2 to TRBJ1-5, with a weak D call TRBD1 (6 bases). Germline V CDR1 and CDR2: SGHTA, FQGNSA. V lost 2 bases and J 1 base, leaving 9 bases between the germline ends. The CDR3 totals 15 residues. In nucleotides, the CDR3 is TGTGCCAGCAGCTTAAACGGACAGAGCAATCAGCCCCAGCATTTT. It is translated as CASSLNGQSNQPQHF.

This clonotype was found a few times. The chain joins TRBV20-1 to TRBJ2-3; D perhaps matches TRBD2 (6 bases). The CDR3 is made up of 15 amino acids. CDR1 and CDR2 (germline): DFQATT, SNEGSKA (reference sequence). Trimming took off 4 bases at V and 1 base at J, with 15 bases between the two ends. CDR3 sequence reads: CSATFPGGRTDTQYF. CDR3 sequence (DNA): TGCAGTGCTACCTTCCCCGGGGGTCGCACAGATACGCAGTATTTT.

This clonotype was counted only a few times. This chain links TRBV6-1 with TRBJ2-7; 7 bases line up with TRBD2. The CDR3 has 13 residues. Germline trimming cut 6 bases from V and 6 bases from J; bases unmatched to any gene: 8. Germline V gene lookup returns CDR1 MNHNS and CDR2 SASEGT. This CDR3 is CASSSGGSGEQYF. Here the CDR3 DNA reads TGTGCCAGCAGCTCCGGGGGGTCCGGCGAGCAGTACTTC.

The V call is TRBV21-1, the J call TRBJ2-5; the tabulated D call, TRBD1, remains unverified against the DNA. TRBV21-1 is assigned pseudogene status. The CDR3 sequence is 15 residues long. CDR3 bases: TGTGCCAGCAGCCCCCGAAGGACAGGGGAAGAGACCCAGTACTTC. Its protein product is CASSPRRTGEETQYF.

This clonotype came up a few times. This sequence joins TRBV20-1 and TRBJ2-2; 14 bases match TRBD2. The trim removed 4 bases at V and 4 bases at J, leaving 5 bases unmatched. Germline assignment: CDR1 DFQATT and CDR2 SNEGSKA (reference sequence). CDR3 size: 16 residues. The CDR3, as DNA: TGCAGTGCTACCGGGACTAGCGGGAGCGCCACCGGGGAGCTGTTTTTT. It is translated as CSATGTSGSATGELFF.

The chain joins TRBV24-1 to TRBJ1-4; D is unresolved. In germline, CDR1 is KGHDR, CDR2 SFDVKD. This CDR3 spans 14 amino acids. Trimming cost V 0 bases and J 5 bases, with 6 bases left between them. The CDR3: CATSDLGVNEKLFF. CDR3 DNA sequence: TGTGCCACCAGTGATTTGGGAGTAAATGAAAAACTGTTTTTT.

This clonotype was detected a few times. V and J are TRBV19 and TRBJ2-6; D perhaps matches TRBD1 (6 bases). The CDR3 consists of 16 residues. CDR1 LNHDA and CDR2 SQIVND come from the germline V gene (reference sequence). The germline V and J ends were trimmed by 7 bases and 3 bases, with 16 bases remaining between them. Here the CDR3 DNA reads TGTGCCAGTACCAACAGGGTCTTGTATGGGGCCAACGTCCTGACTTTC. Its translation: CASTNRVLYGANVLTF. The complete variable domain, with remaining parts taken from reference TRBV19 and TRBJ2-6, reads DGGITQSPKYLFRKEGQNVTLSCEQNLNHDAMYWYRQDPGQGLRLIYYSQIVNDFQKGDIAEGYSVSREKKESFPLTVTSAQKNPTAFYLCASTNRVLYGANVLTFGAGSRLTVL.

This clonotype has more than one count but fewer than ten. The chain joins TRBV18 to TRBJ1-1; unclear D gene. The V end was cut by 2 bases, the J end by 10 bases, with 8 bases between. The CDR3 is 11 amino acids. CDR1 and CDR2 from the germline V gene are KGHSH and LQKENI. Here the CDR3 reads CASSPSVGAFF. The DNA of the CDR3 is TGTGCCAGCTCACCATCCGTGGGAGCTTTCTTT.

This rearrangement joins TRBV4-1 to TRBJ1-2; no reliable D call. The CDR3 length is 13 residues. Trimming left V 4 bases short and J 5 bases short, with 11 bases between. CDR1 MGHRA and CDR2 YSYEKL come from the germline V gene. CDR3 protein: CASSRIGVYGYTF. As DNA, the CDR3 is TGCGCCAGCAGCCGGATCGGGGTTTATGGCTACACCTTC.

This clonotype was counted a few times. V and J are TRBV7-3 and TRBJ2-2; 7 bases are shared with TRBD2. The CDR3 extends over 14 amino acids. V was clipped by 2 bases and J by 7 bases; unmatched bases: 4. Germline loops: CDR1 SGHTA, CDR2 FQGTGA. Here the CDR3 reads CASSLWGGNGELFF. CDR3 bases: TGTGCCAGCAGCTTATGGGGGGGGAACGGGGAGCTGTTTTTT.

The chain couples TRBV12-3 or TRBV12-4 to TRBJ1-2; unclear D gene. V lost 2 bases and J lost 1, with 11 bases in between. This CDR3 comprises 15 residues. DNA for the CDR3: TGTGCCAGCAGTTTAAGAACGAGAAATAACTATGGCTACACCTTC. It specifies CASSLRTRNNYGYTF.

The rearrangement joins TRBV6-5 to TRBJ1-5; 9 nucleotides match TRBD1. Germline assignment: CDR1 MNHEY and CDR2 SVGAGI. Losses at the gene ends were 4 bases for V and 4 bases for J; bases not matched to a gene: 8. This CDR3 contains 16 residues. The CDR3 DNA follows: TGTGCCAGCAGTTCCCGTGGACAGGGGACAAATCAGCCCCAGCATTTT. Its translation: CASSSRGQGTNQPQHF.

This chain's CDR3 is CASSPTGTGTTDTQYF. Written as DNA, the CDR3 is TGTGCCAGCAGCCCAACCGGGACAGGGACCACAGATACGCAGTATTTT. This chain joins TRBV7-2 and TRBJ2-3, with 9 bases fitting TRBD1. Germline CDR1 reads SGHTA; CDR2 reads FQGNSA. V shed 5 bases, J shed 2 bases, and the junction held 8 bases outside the gene matches. This CDR3 is 16 amino acids long.

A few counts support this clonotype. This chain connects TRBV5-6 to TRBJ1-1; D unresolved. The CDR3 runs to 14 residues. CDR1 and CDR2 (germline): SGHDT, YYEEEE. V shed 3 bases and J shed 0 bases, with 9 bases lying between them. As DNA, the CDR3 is TGTGCCAGCAGCTCAATTCTAATGAACACTGAAGCTTTCTTT. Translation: CASSSILMNTEAFF.

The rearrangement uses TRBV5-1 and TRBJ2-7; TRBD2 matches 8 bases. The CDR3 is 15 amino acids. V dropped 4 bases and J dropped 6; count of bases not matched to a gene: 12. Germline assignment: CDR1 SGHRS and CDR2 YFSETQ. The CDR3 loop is CASSRGGRVRSEQYF. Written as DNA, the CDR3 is TGCGCCAGCAGCCGCGGGGGGCGAGTGCGGAGCGAGCAGTACTTC.

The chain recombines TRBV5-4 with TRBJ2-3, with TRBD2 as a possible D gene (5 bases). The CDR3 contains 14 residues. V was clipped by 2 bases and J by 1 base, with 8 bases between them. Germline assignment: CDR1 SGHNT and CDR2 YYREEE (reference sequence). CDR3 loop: CASSFGRGTDTQYF. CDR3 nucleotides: TGTGCCAGCAGCTTTGGGAGAGGCACAGATACGCAGTATTTT.

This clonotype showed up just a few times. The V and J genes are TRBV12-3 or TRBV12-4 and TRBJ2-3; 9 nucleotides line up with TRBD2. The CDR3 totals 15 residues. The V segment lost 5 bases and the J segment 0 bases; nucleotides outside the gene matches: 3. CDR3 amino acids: CASSRGLASTDTQYF. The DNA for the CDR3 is TGTGCCAGCAGTAGGGGACTAGCAAGCACAGATACGCAGTATTTT.

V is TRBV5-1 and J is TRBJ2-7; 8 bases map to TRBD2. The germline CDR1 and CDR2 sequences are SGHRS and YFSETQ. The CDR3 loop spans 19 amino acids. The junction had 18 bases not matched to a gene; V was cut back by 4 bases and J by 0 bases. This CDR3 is CASSRLREGLAGPSYEQYF. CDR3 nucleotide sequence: TGCGCCAGCAGCCGTCTGCGAGAGGGGTTAGCGGGGCCCTCCTACGAGCAGTACTTC. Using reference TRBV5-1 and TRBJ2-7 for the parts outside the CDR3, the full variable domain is KAGVTQTPRYLIKTRGQQVTLSCSPISGHRSVSWYQQTPGQGLQFLFEYFSETQRNKGNFPGRFSGRQFSNSRSEMNVSTLELGDSALYLCASSRLREGLAGPSYEQYFGPGTRLTVT.

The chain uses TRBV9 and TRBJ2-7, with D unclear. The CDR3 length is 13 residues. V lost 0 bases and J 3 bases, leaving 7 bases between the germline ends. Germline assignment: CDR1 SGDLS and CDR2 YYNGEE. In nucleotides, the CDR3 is TGTGCCAGCAGCGTAGAGGCCGGCTACGAGCAGTACTTC. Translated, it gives CASSVEAGYEQYF.

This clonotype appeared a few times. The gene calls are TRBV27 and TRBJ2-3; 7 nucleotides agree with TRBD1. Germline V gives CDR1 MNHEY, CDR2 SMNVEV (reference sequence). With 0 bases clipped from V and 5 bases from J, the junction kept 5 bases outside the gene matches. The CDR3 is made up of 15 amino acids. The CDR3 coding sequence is TGTGCCAGCAGTTTATCGATCCAGGGGGTAGATACGCAGTATTTT. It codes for CASSLSIQGVDTQYF.

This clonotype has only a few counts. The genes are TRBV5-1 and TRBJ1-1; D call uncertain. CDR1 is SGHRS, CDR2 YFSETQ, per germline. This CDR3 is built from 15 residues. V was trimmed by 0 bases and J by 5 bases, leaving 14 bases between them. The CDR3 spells CASSLGRPPGTEAFF. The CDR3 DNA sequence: TGCGCCAGCAGCTTGGGACGGCCCCCCGGGACTGAAGCTTTCTTT. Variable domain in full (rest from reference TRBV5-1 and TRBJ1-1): KAGVTQTPRYLIKTRGQQVTLSCSPISGHRSVSWYQQTPGQGLQFLFEYFSETQRNKGNFPGRFSGRQFSNSRSEMNVSTLELGDSALYLCASSLGRPPGTEAFFGQGTRLTVV.

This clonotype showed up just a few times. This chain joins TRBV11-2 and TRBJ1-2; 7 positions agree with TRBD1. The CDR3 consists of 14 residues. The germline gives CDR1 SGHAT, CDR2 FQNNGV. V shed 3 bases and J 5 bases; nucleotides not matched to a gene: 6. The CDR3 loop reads CASSFDREGYGYTF. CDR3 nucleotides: TGTGCCAGCAGCTTTGACAGGGAAGGGTATGGCTACACCTTC.

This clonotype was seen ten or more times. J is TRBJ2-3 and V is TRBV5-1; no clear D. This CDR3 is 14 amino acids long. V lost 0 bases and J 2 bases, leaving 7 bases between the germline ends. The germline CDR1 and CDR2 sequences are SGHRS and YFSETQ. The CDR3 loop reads CASSLGATTDTQYF. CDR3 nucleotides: TGCGCCAGCAGCTTGGGAGCAACCACAGATACGCAGTATTTT.

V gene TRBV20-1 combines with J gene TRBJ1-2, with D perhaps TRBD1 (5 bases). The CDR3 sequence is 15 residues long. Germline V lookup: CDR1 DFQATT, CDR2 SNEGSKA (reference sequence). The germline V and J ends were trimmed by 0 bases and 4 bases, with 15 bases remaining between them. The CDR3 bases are TGCAGTGCTAGAGATCTCGACAGAGCGGTCTATGGCTACACCTTC. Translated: CSARDLDRAVYGYTF.

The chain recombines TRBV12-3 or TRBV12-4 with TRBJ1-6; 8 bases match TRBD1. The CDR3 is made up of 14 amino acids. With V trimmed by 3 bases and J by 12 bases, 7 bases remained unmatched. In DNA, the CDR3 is TGTGCCAGCAGTTTTTACGGACAGGGCCAACCCCTCCACTTT. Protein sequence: CASSFYGQGQPLHF.

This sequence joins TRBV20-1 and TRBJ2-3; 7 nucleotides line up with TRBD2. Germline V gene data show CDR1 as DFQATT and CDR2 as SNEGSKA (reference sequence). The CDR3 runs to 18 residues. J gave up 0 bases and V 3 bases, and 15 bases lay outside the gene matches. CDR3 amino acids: CSARNPEGSGASTDTQYF. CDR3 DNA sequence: TGCAGTGCTAGGAACCCGGAAGGGAGCGGGGCGAGCACAGATACGCAGTATTTT.